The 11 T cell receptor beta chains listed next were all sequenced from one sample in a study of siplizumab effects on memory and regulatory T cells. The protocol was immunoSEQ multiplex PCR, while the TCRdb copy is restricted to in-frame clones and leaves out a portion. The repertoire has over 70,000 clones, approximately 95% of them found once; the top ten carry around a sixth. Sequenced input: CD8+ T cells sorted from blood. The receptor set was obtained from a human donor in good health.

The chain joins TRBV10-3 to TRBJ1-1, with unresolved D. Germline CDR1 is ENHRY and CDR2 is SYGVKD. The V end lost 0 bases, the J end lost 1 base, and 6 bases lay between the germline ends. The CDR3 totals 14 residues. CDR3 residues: CAISESVRNTEAFF. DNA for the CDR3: TGTGCCATCAGTGAGTCCGTTAGGAACACTGAAGCTTTCTTT.

CDR3 nucleotide sequence: TGTGCCAGCAGCTTAGTTACGGGAGGGCCTTCCACCCCCTACAATGAGCAGTTCTTC. This encodes CASSLVTGGPSTPYNEQFF. J is TRBJ2-1 and V is TRBV7-6; TRBD2 matches 8 bases. With 1 base clipped from V and 2 bases from J, the junction kept 13 bases outside the gene matches. This CDR3 is 19 amino acids long. Germline CDR1 reads SGHVS; CDR2 reads FNYEAQ.

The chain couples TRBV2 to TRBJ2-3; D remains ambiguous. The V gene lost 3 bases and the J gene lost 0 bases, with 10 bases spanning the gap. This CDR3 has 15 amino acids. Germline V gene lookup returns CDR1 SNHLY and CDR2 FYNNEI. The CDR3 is CASSEMAASTDTQYF. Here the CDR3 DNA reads TGTGCCAGCAGTGAGATGGCAGCTAGCACAGATACGCAGTATTTT.

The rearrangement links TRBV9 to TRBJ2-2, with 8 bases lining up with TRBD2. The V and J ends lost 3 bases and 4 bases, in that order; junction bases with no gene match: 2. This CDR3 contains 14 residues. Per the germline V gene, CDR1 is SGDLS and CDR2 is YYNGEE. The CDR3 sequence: CASSAGGATGELFF. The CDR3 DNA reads TGTGCCAGCAGCGCCGGGGGGGCCACCGGGGAGCTGTTTTTT.

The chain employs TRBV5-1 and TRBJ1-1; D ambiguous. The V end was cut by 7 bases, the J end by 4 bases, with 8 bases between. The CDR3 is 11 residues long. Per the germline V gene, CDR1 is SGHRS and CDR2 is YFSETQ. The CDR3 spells CASLKGTEAFF. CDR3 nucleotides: TGCGCCAGCCTTAAAGGCACTGAAGCTTTCTTT.

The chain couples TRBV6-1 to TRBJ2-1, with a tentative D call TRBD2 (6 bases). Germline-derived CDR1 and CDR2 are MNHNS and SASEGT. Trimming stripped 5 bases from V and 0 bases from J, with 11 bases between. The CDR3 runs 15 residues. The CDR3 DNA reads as TGTGCCAGCAGTCTAGCGCCTAGCTCCTACAATGAGCAGTTCTTC. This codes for CASSLAPSSYNEQFF.

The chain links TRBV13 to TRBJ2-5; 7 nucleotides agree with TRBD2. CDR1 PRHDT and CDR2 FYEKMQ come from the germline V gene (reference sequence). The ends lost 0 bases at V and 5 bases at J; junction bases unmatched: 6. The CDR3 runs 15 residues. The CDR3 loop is CASSLGGSGHETQYF. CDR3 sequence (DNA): TGTGCCAGCAGCTTAGGCGGTAGCGGGCACGAGACCCAGTACTTC.

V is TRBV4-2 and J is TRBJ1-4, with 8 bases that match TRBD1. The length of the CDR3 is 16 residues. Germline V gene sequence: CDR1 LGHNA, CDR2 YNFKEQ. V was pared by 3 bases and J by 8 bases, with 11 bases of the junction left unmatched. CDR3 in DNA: TGTGCCAGCAGCCACATGCCACAGGGGGAAGGGGAAAAACTGTTTTTT. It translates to CASSHMPQGEGEKLFF.

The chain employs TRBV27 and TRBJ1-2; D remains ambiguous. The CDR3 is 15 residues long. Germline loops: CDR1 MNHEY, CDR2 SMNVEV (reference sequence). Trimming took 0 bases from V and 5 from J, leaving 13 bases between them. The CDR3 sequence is CASSLSGDLGYGYTF. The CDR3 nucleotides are TGTGCCAGCAGTTTATCCGGGGATCTAGGGTATGGCTACACCTTC.

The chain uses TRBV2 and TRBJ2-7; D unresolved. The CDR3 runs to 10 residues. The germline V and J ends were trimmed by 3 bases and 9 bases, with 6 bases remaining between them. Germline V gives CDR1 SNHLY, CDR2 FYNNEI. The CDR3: CASSEVMQYF. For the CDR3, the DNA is TGTGCCAGCAGTGAGGTCATGCAGTACTTC.

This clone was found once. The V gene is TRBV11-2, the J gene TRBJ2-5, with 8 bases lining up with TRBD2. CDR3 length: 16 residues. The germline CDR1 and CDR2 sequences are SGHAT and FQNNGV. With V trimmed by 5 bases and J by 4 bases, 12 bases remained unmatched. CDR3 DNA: TGTGCCAGCAGCCCGGGGGGAGCGGGAGTTTTAGAGACCCAGTACTTC. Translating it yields CASSPGGAGVLETQYF.